The 17 T cell receptor beta chains below come from one sample, sequenced in a study of blood T cell repertoires in COVID-19. This table comes from immunoSEQ multiplex PCR, and its TCRdb copy is limited to in-frame clones, with some not included. The sample shows roughly 570,000 clones, about 89% of them seen only once. Sequenced material: peripheral blood. The receptor set was obtained from a woman aged 45-65 years with COVID-19, enrolled during active disease.

This clone has a single count. The V and J genes are TRBV29-1 and TRBJ2-1; 8 bases map to TRBD2. With V trimmed by 4 bases and J by 7 bases, 9 bases remained unmatched. CDR3 size: 14 residues. Looked up from germline, CDR1 is SQVTM and CDR2 is ANQGSEA. The CDR3 here is CSVGAPGGANEQFF. The CDR3 DNA follows: TGCAGCGTTGGAGCCCCCGGGGGGGCAAATGAGCAGTTCTTC.

This chain joins TRBV5-1 and TRBJ2-7; perhaps TRBD1 as D (6 bases). The germline V gene encodes CDR1 SGHRS and CDR2 YFSETQ. This CDR3 spans 14 amino acids. V was cut by 6 bases and J by 2 bases, with 15 bases left in between. CDR3 nucleotide sequence: TGCGCCAGCAAACAAGAACAGGGCCCCTACGAGCAGTACTTC. Its translation is CASKQEQGPYEQYF. The full variable domain, rest sourced from reference TRBV5-1 and TRBJ2-7, is KAGVTQTPRYLIKTRGQQVTLSCSPISGHRSVSWYQQTPGQGLQFLFEYFSETQRNKGNFPGRFSGRQFSNSRSEMNVSTLELGDSALYLCASKQEQGPYEQYFGPGTRLTVT.

CDR3 bases: TGTGCCAGCAGCCTTAGACAGGTTAGCTCTGGAAACACCATATATTTT. It translates to CASSLRQVSSGNTIYF. The rearrangement links TRBV3-1 (or the pseudogene TRBV3-2) to TRBJ1-3; tentative D call: TRBD1 (6 bases). The CDR3 totals 16 residues. V gave up 4 bases and J gave up 0 bases, with 13 bases separating them. Germline V CDR1 and CDR2: LGHDT, YNNKEL (reference sequence).

For this clone: The same CDR3 also results from other DNA sequences found in this sample. This rearrangement joins TRBV30 to TRBJ1-1; no definite D call. CDR1 is GTSNPN, CDR2 SVGIG, per germline (reference sequence). V dropped 0 bases and J dropped 5 bases, with 4 bases sitting between them. The CDR3 extends over 11 amino acids. Here the CDR3 reads CAWSVQTEAFF. DNA of the CDR3: TGTGCCTGGAGTGTACAGACTGAAGCTTTCTTT.

This clone showed up just once. V is TRBV7-9 and J is TRBJ2-1, with 9 bases aligning to TRBD1. The germline CDR1 and CDR2 sequences are SEHNR and FQNEAQ (reference sequence). The CDR3 totals 16 residues. V dropped 5 bases and J dropped 6; count of bases not matched to a gene: 11. The CDR3: CASSMITGGFINEQFF. The DNA for the CDR3 is TGTGCCAGCAGCATGATAACAGGGGGCTTTATCAATGAGCAGTTCTTC. Full variable domain (rest looked up from reference TRBV7-9 and TRBJ2-1): DTGVSQNPRHKITKRGQNVTFRCDPISEHNRLYWYRQTLGQGPEFLTYFQNEAQLEKSRLLSDRFSAERPKGSFSTLEIQRTEQGDSAMYLCASSMITGGFINEQFFGPGTRLTVL.

CDR3 nucleotides: TGTGCCAGTAGTAATTTCGAGCGGGCCACTGAAGCTTTCTTT. This encodes CASSNFERATEAFF. The chain employs TRBV19 and TRBJ1-1; D unclear. The V end lost 4 bases, the J end lost 4 bases, and 13 bases lay between the germline ends. The CDR3 runs to 14 residues. The germline V gene encodes CDR1 LNHDA and CDR2 SQIVND (reference sequence).

The gene calls are TRBV6-5 and TRBJ1-3; 7 nucleotides match TRBD1. Germline CDR1 MNHEY, CDR2 SVGAGI. The CDR3 is made up of 13 amino acids. With 7 bases clipped from V and 4 bases from J, the junction kept 4 bases outside the gene matches. In DNA form, the CDR3 reads TGTGCCAGCAAAAGAGGGGGCGGAAACACCATATATTTT. Translation: CASKRGGGNTIYF.

The V gene is TRBV20-1, the J gene TRBJ1-1, with D perhaps matching TRBD1 (5 bases). With 5 bases removed from V and 7 bases from J, the gap between germline ends came to 11 bases. Germline values: CDR1 DFQATT, CDR2 SNEGSKA (reference sequence). The length of the CDR3 is 11 residues. CDR3 residues: CSARTGLEAFF. In DNA, the CDR3 is TGCAGTGCTCGGACGGGACTTGAAGCTTTCTTT.

There are a few counts of this clone. The chain uses TRBV11-3 and TRBJ1-5, with 7 bases identical to TRBD1. The CDR3 loop spans 17 amino acids. Germline CDR1 is SGHNT and CDR2 is YENEEA. With 0 bases clipped from V and 6 bases from J, the junction kept 11 bases outside the gene matches. The CDR3 is CASSLDRGYRGVQPQHF. Written as DNA, the CDR3 is TGTGCCAGCAGCTTAGACAGGGGGTATCGGGGAGTTCAGCCCCAGCATTTT.

The rearrangement uses TRBV6-5 and TRBJ2-3; unclear D gene. Looked up from germline, CDR1 is MNHEY and CDR2 is SVGAGI. The CDR3 loop spans 14 amino acids. Trimming removed 1 base at V and 1 base at J, with 6 bases between. CDR3 nucleotide sequence: TGTGCCAGCAGTTACTTTTCGGGCACAGATACGCAGTATTTT. Encoded protein: CASSYFSGTDTQYF.

The rearrangement uses TRBV6-5 and TRBJ2-1, with 8 bases fitting TRBD1. Germline CDR1 MNHEY, CDR2 SVGAGI. The CDR3 is made up of 14 amino acids. V lost 6 bases and J lost 6; bases outside the gene matches: 7. CDR3 residues: CASSGQGFRNEQFF. The CDR3 region has the DNA TGTGCCAGCAGCGGACAGGGCTTTCGCAATGAGCAGTTCTTC.

The chain employs TRBV30 and TRBJ1-2, with TRBD1 matching 11 bases. Looked up from germline, CDR1 is GTSNPN and CDR2 is SVGIG (reference sequence). This CDR3 spans 15 amino acids. The trim removed 3 bases at V and 6 bases at J, leaving 9 bases unmatched. This CDR3 reads CAWSYRTGGFDGYTF. For the CDR3, the DNA is TGTGCCTGGAGCTACCGGACAGGGGGCTTTGATGGCTACACCTTC. Supplemented by reference TRBV30 and TRBJ1-2, the full variable domain reads SQTIHQWPATLVQPVGSPLSLECTVEGTSNPNLYWYRQAAGRGLQLLFYSVGIGQISSEVPQNLSASRPQDRQFILSSKKLLLSDSGFYLCAWSYRTGGFDGYTFGSGTRLTVV.

The chain couples TRBV10-3 to TRBJ1-4; 8 bases line up with TRBD1. Germline V gives CDR1 ENHRY, CDR2 SYGVKD. The V and J ends lost 6 bases and 7 bases, in that order; junction bases with no gene match: 7. This CDR3 comprises 14 residues. The CDR3 sequence: CAIRNRGDGEKLFF. CDR3 DNA: TGTGCCATCAGGAACAGGGGGGACGGTGAAAAACTGTTTTTT.

This clone was seen just once. This chain links TRBV6-5 with TRBJ2-1; TRBD1 agrees at 8 bases. Trimming cost V 8 bases and J 9 bases; bases outside gene matches: 15. The CDR3 length is 15 residues. Germline-derived CDR1 and CDR2 are MNHEY and SVGAGI. The CDR3 sequence is CASGQTRDRSGEQFF. The CDR3 DNA is TGTGCCAGCGGCCAAACCCGGGACAGGAGCGGTGAGCAGTTCTTC.

The chain carries TRBV5-6 and TRBJ1-2, with 7 bases lining up with TRBD1. The ends lost 2 bases at V and 7 bases at J; junction bases unmatched: 2. The CDR3 runs to 12 residues. Germline loops: CDR1 SGHDT, CDR2 YYEEEE. The CDR3 loop is CASSFSGGGYTF. In DNA form, the CDR3 reads TGTGCCAGCAGCTTTTCAGGGGGTGGCTACACCTTC.

This chain uses TRBV5-1 with TRBJ2-3; 8 nucleotides align to TRBD2. V lost 4 bases, J lost 8 bases, and 12 bases stayed unmatched. Germline V gene data show CDR1 as SGHRS and CDR2 as YFSETQ. The CDR3 consists of 15 residues. This CDR3 reads CASSQGLVVDSTQYF. CDR3 DNA sequence: TGCGCCAGCAGCCAGGGACTAGTTGTAGACTCTACGCAGTATTTT.

The J gene is TRBJ1-4, the V gene TRBV6-5; tentatively, D is TRBD1 (5 bases). Germline CDR1 MNHEY, CDR2 SVGAGI. Trimming took off 6 bases at V and 10 bases at J, with 15 bases between the two ends. The CDR3 covers 13 residues. In DNA form, the CDR3 reads TGTGCCAGCAGCCTCAGGGTTTTGGGAAAACTGTTTTTT. It encodes CASSLRVLGKLFF.